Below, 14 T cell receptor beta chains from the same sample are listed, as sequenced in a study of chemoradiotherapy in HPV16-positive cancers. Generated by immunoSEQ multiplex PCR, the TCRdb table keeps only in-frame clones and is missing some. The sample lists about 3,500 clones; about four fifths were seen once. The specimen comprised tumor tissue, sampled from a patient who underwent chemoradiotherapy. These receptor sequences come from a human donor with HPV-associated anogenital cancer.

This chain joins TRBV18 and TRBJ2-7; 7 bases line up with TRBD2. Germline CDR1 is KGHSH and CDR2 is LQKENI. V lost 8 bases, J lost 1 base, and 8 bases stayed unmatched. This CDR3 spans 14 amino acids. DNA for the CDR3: TGTGCCAGCCATGCTAGCGGCCCATCCTACGAGCAGTACTTC. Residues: CASHASGPSYEQYF.

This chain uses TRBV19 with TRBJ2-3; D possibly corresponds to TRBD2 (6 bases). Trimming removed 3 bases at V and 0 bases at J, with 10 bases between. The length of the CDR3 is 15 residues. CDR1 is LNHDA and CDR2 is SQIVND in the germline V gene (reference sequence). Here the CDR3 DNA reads TGTGCCAGTAGTATCTTAGCGGCAAGCACAGATACGCAGTATTTT. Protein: CASSILAASTDTQYF.

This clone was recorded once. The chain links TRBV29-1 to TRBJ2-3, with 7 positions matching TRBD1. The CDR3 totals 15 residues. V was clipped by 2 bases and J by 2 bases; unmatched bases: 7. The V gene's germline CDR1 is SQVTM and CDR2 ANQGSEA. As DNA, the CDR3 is TGCAGCGTTGAAAGGGTGGGGACAGTCACAGATACGCAGTATTTT. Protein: CSVERVGTVTDTQYF.

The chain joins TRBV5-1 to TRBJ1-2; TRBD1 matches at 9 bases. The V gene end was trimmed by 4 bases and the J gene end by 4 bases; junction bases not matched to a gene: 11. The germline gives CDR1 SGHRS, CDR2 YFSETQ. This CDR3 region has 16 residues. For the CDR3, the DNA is TGCGCCAGCAGCCCGGGGTATGGACAGGGGAGCTATGGCTACACCTTC. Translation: CASSPGYGQGSYGYTF.

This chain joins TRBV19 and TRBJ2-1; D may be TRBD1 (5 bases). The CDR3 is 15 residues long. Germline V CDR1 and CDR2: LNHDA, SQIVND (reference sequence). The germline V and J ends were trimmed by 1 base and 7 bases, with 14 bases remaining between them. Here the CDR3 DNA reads TGTGCCAGTAGTATAGGTCAGGGTAATTGGAATGAGCAGTTCTTC. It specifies CASSIGQGNWNEQFF.

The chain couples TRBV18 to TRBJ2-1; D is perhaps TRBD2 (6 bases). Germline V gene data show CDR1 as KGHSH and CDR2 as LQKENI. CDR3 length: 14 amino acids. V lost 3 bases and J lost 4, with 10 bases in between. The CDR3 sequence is CASSPGGGYNEQFF. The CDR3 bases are TGTGCCAGCTCACCGGGAGGCGGTTACAATGAGCAGTTCTTC.

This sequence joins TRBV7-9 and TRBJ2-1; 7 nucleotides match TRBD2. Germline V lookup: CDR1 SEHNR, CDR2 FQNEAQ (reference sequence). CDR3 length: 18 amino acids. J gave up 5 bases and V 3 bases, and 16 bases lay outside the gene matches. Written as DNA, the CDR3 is TGTGCCAGCAGCTTGAAAGGCGGGAGTCTGCTGGGTCACAATGAGCAGTTCTTC. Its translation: CASSLKGGSLLGHNEQFF.

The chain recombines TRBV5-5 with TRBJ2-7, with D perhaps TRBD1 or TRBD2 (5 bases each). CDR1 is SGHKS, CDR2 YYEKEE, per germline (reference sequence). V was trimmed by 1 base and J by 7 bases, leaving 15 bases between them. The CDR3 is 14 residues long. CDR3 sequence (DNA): TGTGCCAGCAGCTTGTCCGGGACCCCGAGGGAGCAGTACTTC. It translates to CASSLSGTPREQYF.

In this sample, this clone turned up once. CDR3 nucleotide sequence: TGTGCCAGCAGCGTGGAGGATGGGACTGAAGCTTTCTTT. It specifies CASSVEDGTEAFF. The chain carries TRBV6-1 and TRBJ1-1; D not certain. Germline CDR1 and CDR2: MNHNS and SASEGT. V was shortened by 6 bases and J by 5 bases, with 13 bases between the two germline ends. This CDR3 is 13 amino acids long.

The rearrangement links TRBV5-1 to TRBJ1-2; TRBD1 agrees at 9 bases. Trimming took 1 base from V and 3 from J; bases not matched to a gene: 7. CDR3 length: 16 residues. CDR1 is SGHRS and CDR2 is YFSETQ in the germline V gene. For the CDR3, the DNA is TGCGCCAGCAGCTTGCCCGAGACAGGGGGGGACTATGGCTACACCTTC. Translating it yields CASSLPETGGDYGYTF. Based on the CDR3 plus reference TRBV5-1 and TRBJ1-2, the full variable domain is KAGVTQTPRYLIKTRGQQVTLSCSPISGHRSVSWYQQTPGQGLQFLFEYFSETQRNKGNFPGRFSGRQFSNSRSEMNVSTLELGDSALYLCASSLPETGGDYGYTFGSGTRLTVV.

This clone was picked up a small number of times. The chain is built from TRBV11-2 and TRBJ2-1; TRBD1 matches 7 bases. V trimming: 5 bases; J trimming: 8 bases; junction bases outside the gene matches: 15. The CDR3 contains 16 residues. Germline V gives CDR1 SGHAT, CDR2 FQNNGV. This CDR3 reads CASSTRDRSVRDEQFF. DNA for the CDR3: TGTGCCAGCAGCACCCGGGACAGAAGTGTCCGGGATGAGCAGTTCTTC. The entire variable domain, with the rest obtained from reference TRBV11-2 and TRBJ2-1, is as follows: EAGVAQSPRYKIIEKRQSVAFWCNPISGHATLYWYQQILGQGPKLLIQFQNNGVVDDSQLPKDRFSAERLKGVDSTLKIQPAKLEDSAVYLCASSTRDRSVRDEQFFGPGTRLTVL.

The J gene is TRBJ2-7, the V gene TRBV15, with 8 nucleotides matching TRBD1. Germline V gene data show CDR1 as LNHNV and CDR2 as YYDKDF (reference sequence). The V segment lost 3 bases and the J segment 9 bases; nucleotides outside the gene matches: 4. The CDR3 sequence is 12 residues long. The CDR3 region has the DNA TGTGCCACCAGCAGGGACAGGGACGGGCAGTACTTC. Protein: CATSRDRDGQYF.

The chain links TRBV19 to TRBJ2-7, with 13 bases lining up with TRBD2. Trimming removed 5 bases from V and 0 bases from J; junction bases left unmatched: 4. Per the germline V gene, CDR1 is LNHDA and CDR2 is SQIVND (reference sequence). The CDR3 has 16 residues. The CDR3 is CASSPGLAGNSYEQYF. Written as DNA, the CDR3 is TGTGCCAGTAGTCCGGGACTAGCGGGGAACTCCTACGAGCAGTACTTC. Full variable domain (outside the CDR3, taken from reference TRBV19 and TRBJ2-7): DGGITQSPKYLFRKEGQNVTLSCEQNLNHDAMYWYRQDPGQGLRLIYYSQIVNDFQKGDIAEGYSVSREKKESFPLTVTSAQKNPTAFYLCASSPGLAGNSYEQYFGPGTRLTVT.

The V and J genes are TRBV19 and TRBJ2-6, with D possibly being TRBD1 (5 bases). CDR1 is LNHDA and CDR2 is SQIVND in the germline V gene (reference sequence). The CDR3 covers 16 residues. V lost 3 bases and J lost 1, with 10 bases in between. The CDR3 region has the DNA TGTGCCAGTAGTATTAAGGGGTATTCTGGGGCCAACGTCCTGACTTTC. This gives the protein CASSIKGYSGANVLTF.